This T cell receptor (beta chain) is drawn from a study of T cells in Graves' hyperthyroidism and ophthalmopathy. A word on this clonotype: What it binds is unknown.

Findings of the study overall: The model foresaw ophthalmopathy a median around seven months prior to onset.

Trimming took 3 bases from V and 5 from J; bases not matched to a gene: 6. The CDR3 extends over 14 amino acids. Germline V gives CDR1 LNHDA, CDR2 SQIVND (reference sequence). Amplification targeted TCR beta CDR3 regions from RNA transcripts. HTBI primers were used for first-round RT-PCR of the TCR CDR3. Using its own MiXCR run on the multiplex PCR reads, TCRdb lists one record per CDR3 protein. Among approximately 400,000 distinct CDR3 sequences, roughly 12% were seen once, and the ten largest hold less than 25%. The sequenced material came from blood. V and J are TRBV19 and TRBJ2-7; TRBD1 matches 8 bases. The origin of this receptor is a young man with Graves' hyperthyroidism that later progressed to Graves' ophthalmopathy. This chain's CDR3 is CASSMSGGLNEQYF. CDR3 in DNA: TGTGCCAGTAGTATGTCAGGGGGCTTGAACGAGCAGTACTTC.